These T cell receptor beta chains were read from a single sample in a study of human T cells and chemical hapten exposure. TCRdb independently ran MiXCR on the RACE reads; one entry per CDR3 protein. The table includes roughly 70,000 distinct CDR3 sequences, 30% to 35% detected once. The sample consisted of whole blood, taken in connection with sensitization to the hapten diphenylcyclopropenone (DPC). Source of these receptors: a man aged 40-49 years with alopecia areata. Some clones in this sample may be carry-over from other donors' samples. Each CDR3 is given with its conserved first and last residue. Each record gives: CDR3 DNA, CDR3 protein, clone size, D gene, J gene, V gene. D genes are given only for firm matches. Only part of the rows carry a size: once, few, many, or a class if the clone is expanded.

CDR3nt: TGTGCCAGCAGGAATAGCGGGGGGTCCTCTGGGGCCAACGTCCTGACTTTC
CDR3aa: CASRNSGGSSGANVLTF
abundance: .
d_gene: TRBD2
j_gene: TRBJ2-6
v_gene: TRBV12-3/TRBV12-4

CDR3nt: TGTGCCAGCAGTGACCCCGGGACGGGTCGCTACGAGCAGTACTTC
CDR3aa: CASSDPGTGRYEQYF
abundance: few
d_gene: .
j_gene: TRBJ2-7
v_gene: TRBV2

CDR3nt: TGCGCCAGCAGCCAAGAAGGACTAGCGGCTGGCAGTCGCGGGGAGCTGTTTTTT
CDR3aa: CASSQEGLAAGSRGELFF
abundance: .
d_gene: TRBD2
j_gene: TRBJ2-2
v_gene: TRBV4-1

CDR3nt: TGTGCCAGCAGTTTATGGCGACAGGTTATTCGCGAGCAGTACTTC
CDR3aa: CASSLWRQVIREQYF
abundance: .
d_gene: .
j_gene: TRBJ2-7
v_gene: TRBV28

CDR3nt: TGTGCCAGCAGCCGAACCGGGACTACAAGCACAGATACGCAGTATTTT
CDR3aa: CASSRTGTTSTDTQYF
abundance: once
d_gene: TRBD2
j_gene: TRBJ2-3
v_gene: TRBV7-8

CDR3nt: TGTGCCAGCAGGTCACAGGGGCGGGAGGAGCAGTTCTTC
CDR3aa: CASRSQGREEQFF
abundance: few
d_gene: .
j_gene: TRBJ2-1
v_gene: TRBV11-2

CDR3nt: TGTGCCAGCAGCCCTCTAGCGAATTGGGGAGATACGCAGTATTTT
CDR3aa: CASSPLANWGDTQYF
abundance: .
d_gene: .
j_gene: TRBJ2-3
v_gene: TRBV7-6

CDR3nt: TGTGCCAGCAGTTTAGGACGGGCCGGAGTATACGAGCAGTACTTC
CDR3aa: CASSLGRAGVYEQYF
abundance: few
d_gene: .
j_gene: TRBJ2-7
v_gene: TRBV27

CDR3nt: TGTGCCAGCAGCCCTATCGCCGCGGGCTACACCTTC
CDR3aa: CASSPIAAGYTF
abundance: .
d_gene: .
j_gene: TRBJ1-2
v_gene: TRBV16

CDR3nt: TGCAGTGCTAGATCCGGACTAGCGTCGTACGAGCAGTACTTC
CDR3aa: CSARSGLASYEQYF
abundance: .
d_gene: TRBD2
j_gene: TRBJ2-7
v_gene: TRBV20-1

CDR3nt: TGTGCCAGCAGCCCTTCCGCAGGGTCAGAGACCCAGTACTTC
CDR3aa: CASSPSAGSETQYF
abundance: once
d_gene: .
j_gene: TRBJ2-5
v_gene: TRBV28

CDR3nt: TGTGCCATCAGTGAGTCTCAGACAGGACTCACTGAAGCTTTCTTT
CDR3aa: CAISESQTGLTEAFF
abundance: .
d_gene: .
j_gene: TRBJ1-1
v_gene: TRBV10-3

CDR3nt: TGTGCCAGCAGCCAAGAACACAGAGAAAACATTCAGTACTTC
CDR3aa: CASSQEHRENIQYF
abundance: few
d_gene: .
j_gene: TRBJ2-4
v_gene: TRBV3-1

CDR3nt: TGTGCCAGCAGCCAGGCCGACAGGGAGACCTACGAGCAGTACTTC
CDR3aa: CASSQADRETYEQYF
abundance: .
d_gene: .
j_gene: TRBJ2-7
v_gene: TRBV3-2

CDR3nt: TGTGCCAGCAGTTTAATGGTCACAGATACGCAGTATTTT
CDR3aa: CASSLMVTDTQYF
abundance: few
d_gene: .
j_gene: TRBJ2-3
v_gene: TRBV27

CDR3nt: TGTGCCAGCAGCTTAGTCTCCCCGGGGGGCACAGATACGCAGTATTTT
CDR3aa: CASSLVSPGGTDTQYF
abundance: .
d_gene: .
j_gene: TRBJ2-3
v_gene: TRBV7-9

CDR3nt: TGTGCCAGCAGTCCGCAACTAGCGGATTTCACAGATACGCAGTATTTT
CDR3aa: CASSPQLADFTDTQYF
abundance: .
d_gene: TRBD2
j_gene: TRBJ2-3
v_gene: TRBV6-5

CDR3nt: TGTGCCAGCAGGGGACTAGCGGGAGTCCAATACACAGATACGCAGTATTTT
CDR3aa: CASRGLAGVQYTDTQYF
abundance: .
d_gene: TRBD2
j_gene: TRBJ2-3
v_gene: TRBV6-1

CDR3nt: TGCAGTGCTCCGGGACAGGTTAACACTGAAGCTTTCTTT
CDR3aa: CSAPGQVNTEAFF
abundance: .
d_gene: TRBD1
j_gene: TRBJ1-1
v_gene: TRBV20-1

CDR3nt: TGTGCCAGCAGCCTAAACACTGGGGGGAAGAATGGCTACACCTTC
CDR3aa: CASSLNTGGKNGYTF
abundance: few
d_gene: .
j_gene: TRBJ1-2
v_gene: TRBV3-1

CDR3nt: TGCAGCGTTGGGTGGTGGAAGGACTTGGGAAAAGCTTTCTTT
CDR3aa: CSVGWWKDLGKAFF
abundance: few
d_gene: .
j_gene: TRBJ1-1
v_gene: TRBV29-1

CDR3nt: TGTGCCAGCAGTTTACGTCTGGGGGCGTTAGCGGTGAACACCGGGGAGCTGTTTTTT
CDR3aa: CASSLRLGALAVNTGELFF
abundance: .
d_gene: .
j_gene: TRBJ2-2
v_gene: TRBV12-3/TRBV12-4

CDR3nt: TGTGCCAGCAGTTTAGCCAGGATCACAGATACGCAGTATTTT
CDR3aa: CASSLARITDTQYF
abundance: few
d_gene: .
j_gene: TRBJ2-3
v_gene: TRBV27

CDR3nt: TGTGCCAGCACCCAATATCGGACTAGCGGGAAGAGGGGTGATGAGCAGTTCTTC
CDR3aa: CASTQYRTSGKRGDEQFF
abundance: few
d_gene: TRBD2
j_gene: TRBJ2-1
v_gene: TRBV7-9

CDR3nt: TGCGCCAGCAGCCAAGCTGACAGGGCCAATGAGCAGTTCTTC
CDR3aa: CASSQADRANEQFF
abundance: .
d_gene: TRBD1
j_gene: TRBJ2-1
v_gene: TRBV4-3

CDR3nt: TGTGCCAGCCGGAGAAGCTCTGGGGCCAACGTCCTGACTTTC
CDR3aa: CASRRSSGANVLTF
abundance: few
d_gene: .
j_gene: TRBJ2-6
v_gene: TRBV27

CDR3nt: TGCGCCAGCAGCTTGGCAGGATTTACCGGGGAGCTGTTTTTT
CDR3aa: CASSLAGFTGELFF
abundance: few
d_gene: .
j_gene: TRBJ2-2
v_gene: TRBV5-1

CDR3nt: TGTGCCACCAGTCCGAGACAGGGGGCTTATGGCTACACCTTC
CDR3aa: CATSPRQGAYGYTF
abundance: .
d_gene: TRBD1
j_gene: TRBJ1-2
v_gene: TRBV24-1

CDR3nt: TGCAGCGTTGAAAAGGGACTAGCCAGGGACATTCAGTACTTC
CDR3aa: CSVEKGLARDIQYF
abundance: few
d_gene: TRBD2
j_gene: TRBJ2-4
v_gene: TRBV29-1

CDR3nt: TGTGCCAGTAGTCCGATGACAGGGTCCACTGAAGCTTTCTTT
CDR3aa: CASSPMTGSTEAFF
abundance: few
d_gene: TRBD1
j_gene: TRBJ1-1
v_gene: TRBV19

CDR3nt: TGTGCCTGGAGAAGCGGGAGGAACAACGAGCAGTACTTC
CDR3aa: CAWRSGRNNEQYF
abundance: .
d_gene: TRBD2
j_gene: TRBJ2-7
v_gene: TRBV30

CDR3nt: TGTGCCAGCAGTCCCACCCAGGGCGGGAAGGATCATGAGCAGTTCTTC
CDR3aa: CASSPTQGGKDHEQFF
abundance: few
d_gene: .
j_gene: TRBJ2-1
v_gene: TRBV28

CDR3nt: TGTGCCTGGAGCGCCTGGGGGGGATCAAACACTGAAGCTTTCTTT
CDR3aa: CAWSAWGGSNTEAFF
abundance: .
d_gene: .
j_gene: TRBJ1-1
v_gene: TRBV30

CDR3nt: TGTGCCTGGAGTCCAGGCGGCACTGAAACTTTCTTT
CDR3aa: CAWSPGGTETFF
abundance: .
d_gene: .
j_gene: TRBJ1-1
v_gene: TRBV30

CDR3nt: TGTGCCAGCTCACCGACGAGACTAGCGGCAAGGGAGCAGTTCTTC
CDR3aa: CASSPTRLAAREQFF
abundance: few
d_gene: TRBD2
j_gene: TRBJ2-1
v_gene: TRBV18

CDR3nt: TGTGCCAGCAGTGACACCGGGACAGGTCGGTACGAGCAGTACTTC
CDR3aa: CASSDTGTGRYEQYF
abundance: .
d_gene: TRBD1
j_gene: TRBJ2-7
v_gene: TRBV25-1

CDR3nt: TGTGCTAGTGGTTTGATGTCTCATTCGGGGTCCTACAATGAGCAGTTCTTC
CDR3aa: CASGLMSHSGSYNEQFF
abundance: once
d_gene: .
j_gene: TRBJ2-1
v_gene: TRBV12-5

CDR3nt: TGCAGTGTTGGGGGTCTAGCGGGAACCCCAGGGGAAGAGCAGTACTTC
CDR3aa: CSVGGLAGTPGEEQYF
abundance: .
d_gene: TRBD2
j_gene: TRBJ2-7
v_gene: TRBV20-1

CDR3nt: TGTGCCAGTTTACCGGGACTAGGTGCGGGAGATGAGCAGTTCTTC
CDR3aa: CASLPGLGAGDEQFF
abundance: .
d_gene: TRBD2
j_gene: TRBJ2-1
v_gene: TRBV11-2

CDR3nt: TGCGCCAGCAGCTTGGATGGCGGGAGAGCGCAGTATTTT
CDR3aa: CASSLDGGRAQYF
abundance: .
d_gene: TRBD2
j_gene: TRBJ2-3
v_gene: TRBV5-1

CDR3nt: TGCAGTGCTAGCAAGGCGGGCAATCAGCCCCAGCATTTT
CDR3aa: CSASKAGNQPQHF
abundance: .
d_gene: .
j_gene: TRBJ1-5
v_gene: TRBV20-1

CDR3nt: TGTGCCAGCAGTCTACAGATATACGAGCAGTACTTC
CDR3aa: CASSLQIYEQYF
abundance: few
d_gene: .
j_gene: TRBJ2-7
v_gene: TRBV2

CDR3nt: TGTGCCAGCATGCGAGCGGGAGGGGGCGAGCAGTACTTC
CDR3aa: CASMRAGGGEQYF
abundance: .
d_gene: TRBD2
j_gene: TRBJ2-7
v_gene: TRBV28

CDR3nt: TGTGCCAGCAGCCAAGGACAGGGGGGTGATGAGCAGTTCTTC
CDR3aa: CASSQGQGGDEQFF
abundance: .
d_gene: TRBD1
j_gene: TRBJ2-1
v_gene: TRBV4-2